The 23 T cell receptor beta chains below were found in one sample sequenced in a study of blood T cell repertoires in COVID-19. Sequencing used immunoSEQ multiplex PCR; TCRdb keeps in-frame clones, though not all of them. Of 280,000 or so clones in the sample, 88% were seen once. Specimen: peripheral blood. The receptors stem from a man aged 18 to 35 with active or convalescent COVID-19.

The chain combines TRBV10-3 with TRBJ2-2; 9 nucleotides match TRBD1. Losses at the gene ends were 7 bases for V and 1 base for J; bases not matched to a gene: 7. CDR1 and CDR2 from the germline V gene are ENHRY and SYGVKD. The CDR3 has 16 amino acids. The CDR3 spells CAITPTGGQNTGELFF. The CDR3 DNA reads as TGTGCCATCACCCCGACAGGGGGACAGAACACCGGGGAGCTGTTTTTT.

This clone occurred once. The chain links TRBV11-3 to TRBJ2-5; a possible D gene is TRBD1 (5 bases). There are 13 residues in the CDR3. The V end was cut by 5 bases, the J end by 3 bases, with 10 bases between. Germline CDR1 is SGHNT and CDR2 is YENEEA. This CDR3 reads CASSGRQKETQYF. The CDR3 DNA follows: TGTGCCAGCAGCGGACGACAGAAAGAGACCCAGTACTTC.

This clone was observed at least ten times. The chain links TRBV2 to TRBJ2-3, with 15 bases that match TRBD2. J gave up 0 bases and V 8 bases, and 12 bases lay outside the gene matches. CDR1 and CDR2 from the germline V gene are SNHLY and FYNNEI. This CDR3 spans 19 amino acids. The CDR3 DNA reads as TGTGCCAGCCGCCGTCGAAGGACTAGCGGGGGGGTTAGCACAGATACGCAGTATTTT. It encodes CASRRRRTSGGVSTDTQYF.

V gene TRBV27 combines with J gene TRBJ1-1; no firm D call. Germline assignment: CDR1 MNHEY and CDR2 SMNVEV (reference sequence). V was clipped by 5 bases and J by 2 bases, with 9 bases between them. The CDR3 is 13 residues long. CDR3 nucleotides: TGTGCCAGCAGTCTCGTGGCCAACACTGAAGCTTTCTTT. It codes for CASSLVANTEAFF.

This clone was observed once. The gene calls are TRBV7-8 and TRBJ2-3; 8 bases match TRBD1. This CDR3 region has 17 residues. The junction had 5 bases not matched to a gene; V was cut back by 0 bases and J by 0 bases. From germline, CDR1 is SGHVS and CDR2 FQNEAQ. The CDR3 DNA follows: TGTGCCAGCAGCTTAGCTGGCGGGACAGGCAGCACAGATACGCAGTATTTT. It is translated as CASSLAGGTGSTDTQYF.

The chain is built from TRBV5-1 and TRBJ2-2, with 7 bases fitting TRBD2. After removal of 5 bases from V and 1 base from J, the junction contained 5 bases not matched to a gene. Per germline, CDR1 SGHRS and CDR2 YFSETQ. The CDR3 sequence is 15 residues long. CDR3 DNA sequence: TGCGCCAGCAGTCGGGGGGTCGGGAACACCGGGGAGCTGTTTTTT. It codes for CASSRGVGNTGELFF.

This clone has just one count. The chain is built from TRBV19 and TRBJ2-7; tentatively, D is TRBD2 (6 bases). Germline V gene data show CDR1 as LNHDA and CDR2 as SQIVND (reference sequence). Trimming removed 6 bases at V and 1 base at J, with 7 bases between. The CDR3 spans 12 residues. CDR3 sequence: CASRGGSYEQYF. For the CDR3, the DNA is TGTGCCAGTAGGGGGGGTTCCTACGAGCAGTACTTC.

This chain uses TRBV6-5 with TRBJ1-1; 8 positions agree with TRBD1. Germline V gene data show CDR1 as MNHEY and CDR2 as SVGAGI. The CDR3 totals 13 residues. V shed 11 bases, J shed 1 base, and the junction held 6 bases outside the gene matches. Here the CDR3 DNA reads TGTGCCGGACAACAGGGGGAGAACACTGAAGCTTTCTTT. It specifies CAGQQGENTEAFF.

This rearrangement joins TRBV5-6 to TRBJ2-2; the D gene is possibly TRBD1 (6 bases). The germline CDR1 and CDR2 sequences are SGHDT and YYEEEE. The CDR3 covers 14 residues. Deletions cut 4 bases from V and 4 bases from J, with 11 bases between. CDR3 in amino acids: CASSPGQTTGELFF. CDR3 nucleotide sequence: TGTGCCAGCAGCCCCGGACAGACCACCGGGGAGCTGTTTTTT.

V gene TRBV13 combines with J gene TRBJ1-1; D is unresolved. Germline values: CDR1 PRHDT, CDR2 FYEKMQ (reference sequence). The CDR3 sequence is 13 residues long. Trimming took 1 base from V and 2 from J, leaving 5 bases between them. CDR3 in DNA: TGTGCCAGCAGCTTAGACAGTAACACTGAAGCTTTCTTT. Residues: CASSLDSNTEAFF.

V usage is TRBV12-3 or TRBV12-4 and J usage is TRBJ2-1; D unresolved. The CDR3 has 12 amino acids. V was pared by 6 bases and J by 2 bases, with 5 bases between. CDR3 sequence (DNA): TGTGCCAGCAGCCCGGCCTACAATGAGCAGTTCTTC. Its translation is CASSPAYNEQFF.

This clone is a singleton in its sample. V is TRBV29-1 and J is TRBJ2-7; TRBD1 might be the D (6 bases). Looked up from germline, CDR1 is SQVTM and CDR2 is ANQGSEA. V was trimmed by 4 bases and J by 3 bases, leaving 10 bases between them. The CDR3 runs 12 residues. The CDR3 sequence: CSVGDTNYEQYF. The CDR3, as DNA: TGCAGCGTTGGGGACACGAACTACGAGCAGTACTTC.

V is TRBV9 and J is TRBJ1-6, with 10 bases aligning to TRBD1. J gave up 7 bases and V 0 bases, and 7 bases lay outside the gene matches. This CDR3 region has 17 residues. CDR1 is SGDLS and CDR2 is YYNGEE in the germline V gene. The CDR3: CASSVGSGTGANSPLHF. The CDR3 nucleotides read TGTGCCAGCAGCGTAGGGTCGGGGACAGGGGCAAATTCACCCCTCCACTTT.

The chain combines TRBV20-1 with TRBJ1-3; D remains ambiguous. Germline loops: CDR1 DFQATT, CDR2 SNEGSKA (reference sequence). Trimming stripped 3 bases from V and 2 bases from J, with 8 bases between. The CDR3 length is 13 residues. The CDR3: CSASPGAGNTIYF. The CDR3 DNA is TGCAGTGCTAGTCCGGGTGCTGGAAACACCATATATTTT.

V and J are TRBV4-3 and TRBJ1-1; TRBD1 aligns across 7 bases. The CDR3 length is 13 residues. From germline, CDR1 is LGHNA and CDR2 YSLEER. The junction had 7 bases not matched to a gene; V was cut back by 4 bases and J by 8 bases. This CDR3 is CASSPGQSFEAFF. CDR3 nucleotides: TGCGCCAGCAGCCCGGGACAGTCATTCGAAGCTTTCTTT.

The rearrangement joins TRBV19 to TRBJ1-5; 7 bases map to TRBD1. Germline V lookup: CDR1 LNHDA, CDR2 SQIVND (reference sequence). This CDR3 has 15 residues. V gave up 6 bases and J gave up 1 base; unmatched junction bases: 6. CDR3 residues: CASSKGALSNQPQHF. Here the CDR3 DNA reads TGTGCCAGTAGCAAGGGGGCGTTGAGCAATCAGCCCCAGCATTTT.

This chain connects TRBV9 to TRBJ1-2; possibly TRBD1 for D (5 bases). The CDR3 covers 15 residues. Germline lookup yields CDR1 SGDLS and CDR2 YYNGEE. Trimming left V 4 bases short and J 4 bases short, with 17 bases between. CDR3 DNA sequence: TGTGCCAGCAGCTCCAGCCCCGACAGAACCTATGGCTACACCTTC. As protein: CASSSSPDRTYGYTF.

This clone has only one observation. The genes are TRBV5-1 and TRBJ2-1; 15 nucleotides match TRBD2. Germline V gene sequence: CDR1 SGHRS, CDR2 YFSETQ. The ends lost 4 bases at V and 1 base at J; junction bases unmatched: 6. This CDR3 contains 18 residues. In nucleotides, the CDR3 is TGCGCCAGCAGCACGGGACTAGCGGGGGGCCCGTCCTACAATGAGCAGTTCTTC. It codes for CASSTGLAGGPSYNEQFF.

V is TRBV12-5 and J is TRBJ1-4; TRBD1 might be the D (5 bases). V was cut by 6 bases and J by 8 bases, with 13 bases left in between. Germline CDR1 is LGHNT and CDR2 is FRNRAP. The CDR3 is 13 residues long. The CDR3 bases are TGTGCTAGTGGCTGGGGGGGTTCCGAAAAACTGTTTTTT. It codes for CASGWGGSEKLFF.

This clone has just one count. V gene TRBV10-1 combines with J gene TRBJ1-1, with D possibly TRBD1 on 5 matching bases. Trimming left V 0 bases short and J 11 bases short, with 10 bases between. This CDR3 has 12 residues. Per germline, CDR1 WNHNN and CDR2 SYGVQD (reference sequence). The CDR3 sequence is CASSESGQRAFF. CDR3 DNA sequence: TGCGCCAGCAGTGAGTCCGGACAACGTGCTTTCTTT.

The V and J genes are TRBV20-1 and TRBJ1-6; TRBD1 matches 8 bases. With 3 bases clipped from V and 2 bases from J, the junction kept 3 bases outside the gene matches. CDR1 and CDR2 (germline): DFQATT, SNEGSKA (reference sequence). This CDR3 is built from 15 residues. The CDR3 here is CSASPQGAYNSPLHF. In nucleotides, the CDR3 is TGCAGTGCTAGTCCACAGGGGGCCTATAATTCACCCCTCCACTTT.

This clone is a singleton in its sample. This rearrangement joins TRBV27 to TRBJ1-2; no firm D call. The V gene's germline CDR1 is MNHEY and CDR2 SMNVEV (reference sequence). V dropped 0 bases and J dropped 3 bases, with 11 bases sitting between them. The CDR3 has 15 residues. CDR3 residues: CASSLSTGMYYGYTF. The CDR3 region has the DNA TGTGCCAGCAGTTTATCCACGGGAATGTACTATGGCTACACCTTC.

V and J are TRBV21-1 and TRBJ1-1; the D call of TRBD1 is as the table states it, not checked on the DNA. TRBV21-1 is labeled a pseudogene. The CDR3 is 14 residues long. The CDR3 bases are TGTGCCAGCAGCAAAGCTAGGAAGGGGGCGAAGGCTTTCTTT. Translating gives CASSKARKGAKAFF.